The present entry profiles one TCR beta chain with its context. Antigen: not known. Libraries were prepared by immunoSEQ multiplex PCR; TCRdb keeps only in-frame clonotypes and omits some of them. The table shows 430,000 or so clones, with 75% to 95% occurring only once. In germline, CDR1 is LGHNA, CDR2 YSLEER. The CDR3 is 18 residues long. The trim removed 3 bases at V and 2 bases at J, leaving 9 bases unmatched. This entry comes from a study of Ad26.COV2.S vaccination and SARS-CoV-2 variants. General study results and limits: TCR breadth and depth analyses may have underestimated total T cell responses. Following vaccination, spike-specific CD8+ and CD4+ T cell responses reportedly exhibited substantial breadth.

The sample's treatment: some 20 received Ad26.COV2.S at low or high dose, single or two shots; a few received placebo; per-sample allocation not given. Collection of samples fell on day 63 after the first vaccine or placebo injection. This Boston cohort included adults aged 18-55 years. The sample here was peripheral blood, taken in a trial of Ad26.COV2.S vaccine versus placebo. The gene calls are TRBV4-3 and TRBJ2-3, with TRBD2 matching 12 bases. The sequence was obtained from a person between 18 and 65 years old who received the Ad26.COV2.S COVID-19 vaccine or a placebo. CDR3 amino acids: CASSQARTSGINTDTQYF. The CDR3 nucleotides read TGCGCCAGCAGCCAGGCCCGGACTAGCGGGATAAACACAGATACGCAGTATTTT.